Listed below are T cell receptor beta chains from one sample, sequenced in a study of post-analysis software for immune sequencing data. TCRdb independently ran MiXCR on the PCR reads; one entry per CDR3 protein. The repertoire has 400,000 to 500,000 distinct CDR3 sequences, 35% to 45% of them found once; the top ten carry roughly 8.2%. Material for sequencing was blood. These receptors all stem from a girl aged 2 to 9 with multiple sclerosis. Each CDR3 is given with its conserved first and last residue. D genes are given only for firm matches. Size is omitted from some rows. Given values are once, few, many or a class for expanded clones.

size: .
V: TRBV28
D: .
J: TRBJ2-1
CDR3: CAGRPPTGVYNEQFF
DNA: TGTGCCGGCAGACCCCCTACAGGAGTCTACAATGAGCAGTTCTTC

size: few
V: TRBV27
D: TRBD2
J: TRBJ2-1
CDR3: CASSFVGGYNEQFF
DNA: TGTGCCAGCAGTTTTGTGGGAGGGTACAATGAGCAGTTCTTC

size: .
V: TRBV24-1
D: .
J: TRBJ2-5
CDR3: CATSSGRDRLKETQYF
DNA: TGTGCCACCAGCTCCGGGAGGGACAGGCTTAAAGAGACCCAGTACTTC

size: .
V: TRBV6-5
D: TRBD2
J: TRBJ2-1
CDR3: CASSVLAGNEQFF
DNA: TGTGCCAGCAGTGTACTAGCGGGCAATGAGCAGTTCTTC

size: .
V: TRBV11-2
D: TRBD1
J: TRBJ1-2
CDR3: CASSSGTGVGYTF
DNA: TGTGCCAGCAGTTCTGGGACAGGCGTTGGCTACACCTTC

size: many
V: TRBV7-6
D: .
J: TRBJ2-1
CDR3: CASSLRAGYSYNEQFF
DNA: TGTGCCAGCAGCTTACGGGCGGGGTACTCCTACAATGAGCAGTTCTTC

size: .
V: TRBV20-1
D: .
J: TRBJ2-7
CDR3: CSARDGASSYEQYF
DNA: TGCAGTGCTAGAGATGGGGCAAGTTCCTACGAGCAGTACTTC

size: .
V: TRBV10-3
D: .
J: TRBJ2-1
CDR3: CAISGSGPLSTSYNEQFF
DNA: TGTGCCATCAGTGGTAGCGGACCACTTTCCACATCCTACAATGAGCAGTTCTTC

size: few
V: TRBV20-1
D: .
J: TRBJ2-1
CDR3: CSASWGSHEQFF
DNA: TGCAGTGCTAGTTGGGGTTCCCATGAGCAGTTCTTC

size: few
V: TRBV6-1
D: TRBD1
J: TRBJ1-5
CDR3: CASSDRGQGQPQHF
DNA: TGTGCCAGCAGTGACAGGGGGCAAGGTCAGCCCCAGCATTTT

size: few
V: TRBV5-1
D: .
J: TRBJ2-7
CDR3: CASSQAGTVQYF
DNA: TGCGCCAGCAGCCAAGCAGGGACCGTGCAGTACTTC

size: once
V: TRBV12-3/TRBV12-4
D: .
J: TRBJ2-2
CDR3: CASSNPLRRTGELFF
DNA: TGTGCCAGCAGCAACCCTCTCCGTCGCACCGGGGAGCTGTTTTTT

size: few
V: TRBV11-2
D: TRBD2
J: TRBJ2-1
CDR3: CASSLRPSGGEYEQFF
DNA: TGTGCCAGCAGCTTACGGCCTAGCGGGGGGGAATATGAGCAGTTCTTC

size: .
V: TRBV4-1
D: TRBD2
J: TRBJ2-3
CDR3: CASSQVAGGDTQYF
DNA: TGCGCCAGCAGCCAAGTGGCGGGGGGAGATACGCAGTATTTT

size: few
V: TRBV9
D: TRBD2
J: TRBJ2-5
CDR3: CASSGGRASETQYF
DNA: TGTGCCAGCAGCGGCGGGAGGGCGTCGGAGACCCAGTACTTC

size: few
V: TRBV27
D: TRBD1
J: TRBJ2-5
CDR3: CASSFYDRVETQYF
DNA: TGTGCCAGCAGTTTCTACGACAGGGTCGAGACCCAGTACTTC

size: .
V: TRBV13
D: TRBD1
J: TRBJ1-2
CDR3: CASRRAGGDYGYTF
DNA: TGTGCCAGCAGACGAGCAGGGGGGGACTATGGCTACACCTTC

size: few
V: TRBV20-1
D: .
J: TRBJ2-1
CDR3: CSASAGPTLYNEQFF
DNA: TGCAGTGCTAGTGCAGGGCCGACCCTGTACAATGAGCAGTTCTTC

size: .
V: TRBV28
D: TRBD1
J: TRBJ2-1
CDR3: CASGLGGTGNNEQFF
DNA: TGTGCCAGCGGCCTGGGGGGGACAGGGAACAATGAGCAGTTCTTC

size: .
V: TRBV18
D: .
J: TRBJ2-7
CDR3: CASSPRNEQYF
DNA: TGTGCCAGCTCACCAAGGAACGAGCAGTACTTC

size: .
V: TRBV29-1
D: .
J: TRBJ2-3
CDR3: CSVSRGRDTQYF
DNA: TGCAGCGTCTCGAGGGGACGAGATACGCAGTATTTT

size: .
V: TRBV28
D: TRBD1
J: TRBJ1-1
CDR3: CASSLGGSGTDNTEAFF
DNA: TGTGCCAGCAGTTTAGGGGGCTCGGGGACAGATAACACTGAAGCTTTCTTT

size: .
V: TRBV24-1
D: TRBD1
J: TRBJ2-7
CDR3: CATRDRGFNEQYF
DNA: TGTGCCACCAGGGACAGGGGGTTCAATGAGCAGTACTTC

size: many
V: TRBV12-3/TRBV12-4
D: TRBD2
J: TRBJ2-5
CDR3: CASSLAGGPQETQYF
DNA: TGTGCCAGCAGTTTGGCGGGAGGTCCCCAAGAGACCCAGTACTTC

size: .
V: TRBV6-5
D: .
J: TRBJ2-7
CDR3: CASKARSGVGFEQYF
DNA: TGTGCCAGCAAGGCGAGGAGCGGCGTAGGTTTCGAGCAGTACTTC

size: few
V: TRBV5-1
D: TRBD1
J: TRBJ1-4
CDR3: CASSDGTGTEKLFF
DNA: TGCGCCAGCAGCGACGGGACAGGAACTGAAAAACTGTTTTTT

size: few
V: TRBV5-1
D: TRBD2
J: TRBJ2-1
CDR3: CASARLAGGSEQFF
DNA: TGCGCCAGCGCTCGACTAGCGGGGGGGTCTGAGCAGTTCTTC

size: .
V: TRBV9
D: .
J: TRBJ2-3
CDR3: CASSVALGGSDTQYF
DNA: TGTGCCAGCAGCGTAGCGTTGGGGGGTTCGGATACGCAGTATTTT

size: many
V: TRBV7-3
D: .
J: TRBJ2-6
CDR3: CASSFGGTSSGANVLTF
DNA: TGTGCCAGCAGCTTTGGGGGAACTAGCTCTGGGGCCAACGTCCTGACTTTC

size: .
V: TRBV15
D: .
J: TRBJ2-7
CDR3: CATSAQGYEQYF
DNA: TGTGCCACCAGCGCACAGGGCTACGAGCAGTACTTC

size: .
V: TRBV11-2
D: .
J: TRBJ2-1
CDR3: CASSIDMEQFF
DNA: TGTGCCAGCAGTATAGATATGGAGCAGTTCTTC

size: .
V: TRBV12-3/TRBV12-4
D: TRBD2
J: TRBJ2-7
CDR3: CASSSAGGPYEQYF
DNA: TGTGCCAGCAGTTCGGCGGGAGGTCCCTACGAGCAGTACTTC

size: .
V: TRBV29-1
D: TRBD1
J: TRBJ1-2
CDR3: CSTDREAFYGYTF
DNA: TGCAGCACTGACAGGGAGGCTTTCTATGGCTACACCTTC

size: .
V: TRBV4-1
D: .
J: TRBJ2-3
CDR3: CASSQPGPTADTQYF
DNA: TGCGCCAGCAGCCAACCGGGACCAACCGCAGATACGCAGTATTTT

size: .
V: TRBV28
D: TRBD1
J: TRBJ2-7
CDR3: CASSLSGPGTGIVKQYF
DNA: TGTGCCAGCAGTTTAAGCGGGCCGGGGACAGGGATAGTTAAGCAGTACTTC

size: few
V: TRBV5-1
D: .
J: TRBJ2-4
CDR3: CASSLEGHPAKNIQYF
DNA: TGCGCCAGCAGCTTGGAGGGACACCCAGCCAAAAACATTCAGTACTTC

size: few
V: TRBV12-3/TRBV12-4
D: TRBD2
J: TRBJ2-4
CDR3: CASSYNIGLAGEAQYF
DNA: TGTGCCAGCAGTTACAACATAGGACTAGCGGGGGAGGCTCAGTACTTC

size: .
V: TRBV5-1
D: .
J: TRBJ1-1
CDR3: CASSLGGRDTEAFF
DNA: TGCGCCAGCAGCTTGGGGGGGCGTGACACTGAAGCTTTCTTT

size: few
V: TRBV12-3/TRBV12-4
D: .
J: TRBJ2-3
CDR3: CASSEQSPRISDTQYF
DNA: TGTGCCAGCAGCGAACAGAGCCCGCGTATTTCAGATACGCAGTATTTT

size: few
V: TRBV5-1
D: .
J: TRBJ2-7
CDR3: CASSLTPGPARDEQYF
DNA: TGCGCCAGCAGCTTGACTCCGGGACCGGCAAGAGACGAGCAGTACTTC

size: .
V: TRBV28
D: TRBD2
J: TRBJ2-3
CDR3: CASSFLAASGSMRKTQYF
DNA: TGTGCCAGCAGTTTTTTGGCGGCTAGCGGGAGTATGAGGAAGACGCAGTATTTT

size: .
V: TRBV6-2/TRBV6-3
D: .
J: TRBJ1-4
CDR3: CASSYTPNARAASEKLFF
DNA: TGTGCCAGCAGTTACACCCCCAATGCCAGGGCAGCGAGTGAAAAACTGTTTTTT

size: .
V: TRBV25-1
D: TRBD1
J: TRBJ2-7
CDR3: CASSDPGQGGYEQYF
DNA: TGTGCCAGCAGTGACCCCGGACAGGGTGGCTACGAGCAGTACTTC

size: few
V: TRBV20-1
D: TRBD2
J: TRBJ2-7
CDR3: CSAYLPTSGRAGIYEQYF
DNA: TGCAGTGCTTATCTACCGACTAGCGGGAGGGCCGGTATCTACGAGCAGTACTTC

size: .
V: TRBV29-1
D: .
J: TRBJ2-7
CDR3: CSVEDPLLEQYF
DNA: TGCAGCGTTGAAGATCCTTTACTCGAGCAGTACTTC